A single sample is the source of the 26 T cell receptor beta chains below, sequenced in a study of long-term antiretroviral therapy in people with HIV. Assay version v3.0 of immunoSEQ was used, and it was run at survey level. TCRdb's copy holds only in-frame clones and misses some; the assay was immunoSEQ multiplex PCR. The sample holds 30,000 or so clones; 60% to 75% are singletons and the top ten take about 3.5%. Sequences were derived from unsorted PBMCs, sampled 3 years after starting antiretroviral therapy. Receptor source: a man in his forties or fifties with HIV.

J is TRBJ2-4 and V is TRBV27; no reliable D call. The germline V gene has CDR1 MNHEY and CDR2 SMNVEV (reference sequence). The germline V and J ends were trimmed by 0 bases and 0 bases, with 12 bases remaining between them. CDR3 length: 17 residues. This chain's CDR3 is CASSLSGRMIAKNIQYF. In DNA form, the CDR3 reads TGTGCCAGCAGTTTATCTGGACGGATGATAGCCAAAAACATTCAGTACTTC.

J is TRBJ2-7 and V is TRBV7-2; 9 bases align to TRBD2. Germline CDR1 reads SGHTA; CDR2 reads FQGNSA. J lost 6 bases, V lost 0 bases, and 6 bases had no gene match. The CDR3 has 15 amino acids. CDR3 region: CASSLALAGKGEQYF. As DNA, the CDR3 is TGTGCCAGCAGCTTAGCACTAGCGGGCAAGGGCGAGCAGTACTTC.

The chain employs TRBV5-6 and TRBJ2-1; possible D gene TRBD2, 6 bases. The CDR3 covers 14 residues. The germline CDR1 and CDR2 sequences are SGHDT and YYEEEE. The V end lost 4 bases, the J end lost 2 bases, and 10 bases lay between the germline ends. CDR3 sequence (DNA): TGTGCCAGCAGCGACGGACTAACCTACAATGAGCAGTTCTTC. Translated, it gives CASSDGLTYNEQFF.

The chain employs TRBV7-2 and TRBJ2-7; D gene unclear. The V end was cut by 2 bases, the J end by 5 bases, with 4 bases between. Germline V lookup: CDR1 SGHTA, CDR2 FQGNSA. The length of the CDR3 is 11 residues. CDR3 region: CASSLLNEQYF. In DNA, the CDR3 is TGTGCCAGCAGCTTACTAAACGAGCAGTACTTC.

This clone was picked up a small number of times. This rearrangement joins TRBV15 to TRBJ2-4; tentatively, D is TRBD1 or TRBD2 (5 bases each). Germline CDR1 LNHNV, CDR2 YYDKDF (reference sequence). Between the trimmed V and J ends, which lost 9 bases and 0 bases, there was a span of 9 bases. The CDR3 is made up of 13 amino acids. The CDR3 reads CATRGLAKNIQYF. CDR3 DNA: TGTGCCACGAGGGGCCTAGCCAAAAACATTCAGTACTTC.

This chain joins TRBV2 and TRBJ2-7; D perhaps matches TRBD1 (5 bases). Deletions cut 6 bases from V and 3 bases from J, with 6 bases between. CDR3 length: 11 residues. Germline V lookup: CDR1 SNHLY, CDR2 FYNNEI. The CDR3 sequence is CASRQVYEQYF. CDR3 sequence (DNA): TGTGCCAGCAGACAGGTCTACGAGCAGTACTTC.

This rearrangement joins TRBV28 to TRBJ1-5, with D possibly TRBD1 on 6 matching bases. The germline V gene encodes CDR1 MDHEN and CDR2 SYDVKM. The CDR3 spans 16 residues. Trimming took 6 bases from V and 1 from J, leaving 16 bases between them. The CDR3 nucleotides are TGTGCCAGCAGGAGGGGGTCTAGGCAGAGCAATCAGCCCCAGCATTTT. Protein product: CASRRGSRQSNQPQHF.

This clone was detected a few times. V gene TRBV28 combines with J gene TRBJ1-4, with D possibly TRBD1 on 6 matching bases. The CDR3 totals 13 residues. Trimming took 8 bases from V and 7 from J, leaving 14 bases between them. The V gene's germline CDR1 is MDHEN and CDR2 SYDVKM. The CDR3 coding sequence is TGTGCCAGCTCGGGGGGCGCAGGTGAAAAACTGTTTTTT. This translates into CASSGGAGEKLFF.

The V and J genes are TRBV19 and TRBJ2-7; a weak D match, TRBD2 (6 bases). Trimming shortened V by 3 bases and J by 2 bases, and 11 bases separated the two germline ends. The CDR3 runs to 14 residues. Per the germline V gene, CDR1 is LNHDA and CDR2 is SQIVND (reference sequence). CDR3 nucleotides: TGTGCCAGTAGTATGATGGAGGGGCCCTACGAGCAGTACTTC. Protein: CASSMMEGPYEQYF.

This rearrangement joins TRBV2 to TRBJ1-5, with 11 positions matching TRBD1. Trimming removed 6 bases from V and 0 bases from J; junction bases left unmatched: 10. The CDR3 spans 18 residues. In germline, CDR1 is SNHLY, CDR2 FYNNEI. CDR3: CASSLRDRGVYSNQPQHF. In nucleotides, the CDR3 is TGTGCCAGCAGCCTCCGGGACAGGGGGGTTTATAGCAATCAGCCCCAGCATTTT.

J is TRBJ2-3 and V is TRBV19; D gene ambiguous. CDR1 is LNHDA and CDR2 is SQIVND in the germline V gene (reference sequence). V shed 5 bases and J shed 0 bases, with 12 bases lying between them. The CDR3 has 15 residues. The CDR3 sequence is CASSPGTLSTDTQYF. For the CDR3, the DNA is TGTGCCAGTAGTCCGGGCACCCTTAGCACAGATACGCAGTATTTT.

The chain employs TRBV7-9 and TRBJ2-1; the match to TRBD1 covers 7 bases. The CDR3 is made up of 15 amino acids. V was clipped by 5 bases and J by 0 bases; unmatched bases: 4. From germline, CDR1 is SEHNR and CDR2 FQNEAQ (reference sequence). CDR3 region: CASSPNRGSYNEQFF. CDR3 nucleotide sequence: TGTGCCAGCAGCCCTAACAGGGGCTCCTACAATGAGCAGTTCTTC.

This clone showed up just a few times. The V gene is TRBV6-6, the J gene TRBJ1-6, with D maybe TRBD1 (6 bases). CDR1 is MNHNY, CDR2 SVGAGI, per germline (reference sequence). Between the trimmed V and J ends, which lost 6 bases and 10 bases, there was a span of 13 bases. The CDR3 is 13 amino acids. As DNA, the CDR3 is TGTGCCAGCAGACCGGAGGGGGGCTCACCCCTCCACTTT. Amino acid sequence: CASRPEGGSPLHF.

This clone has just a few counts. V usage is TRBV6-5 and J usage is TRBJ1-5, with D maybe TRBD1 (5 bases). Germline lookup yields CDR1 MNHEY and CDR2 SVGAGI. CDR3 length: 14 residues. The V end lost 2 bases, the J end lost 6 bases, and 11 bases lay between the germline ends. CDR3 region: CASSYRDGSQPQHF. In nucleotides, the CDR3 is TGTGCCAGCAGTTACAGGGACGGCAGTCAGCCCCAGCATTTT.

In this sample, this clone turned up a few times. The chain links TRBV5-6 to TRBJ1-2, with D hard to call. This CDR3 has 13 amino acids. Trimming stripped 4 bases from V and 6 bases from J, with 13 bases between. Germline assignment: CDR1 SGHDT and CDR2 YYEEEE. CDR3: CASSPYSVDGYTF. CDR3 DNA sequence: TGTGCCAGCAGCCCTTACAGTGTAGATGGCTACACCTTC.

This clone was counted once. The V gene is TRBV27, the J gene TRBJ2-7; D possibly uses TRBD1 or TRBD2 (6 bases each). V was shortened by 3 bases and J by 6 bases, with 21 bases between the two germline ends. The germline V gene has CDR1 MNHEY and CDR2 SMNVEV (reference sequence). This CDR3 region has 16 residues. CDR3 in amino acids: CASSLGAGQGPSEQYF. CDR3 sequence (DNA): TGTGCCAGCAGTTTGGGGGCGGGGCAGGGCCCTTCCGAGCAGTACTTC.

The chain has TRBV28 and TRBJ2-1; TRBD1 aligns across 9 bases. V gave up 6 bases and J gave up 6 bases; unmatched junction bases: 6. The CDR3 spans 14 residues. From germline, CDR1 is MDHEN and CDR2 SYDVKM. The CDR3 reads CASSSQGAINEQFF. CDR3 DNA sequence: TGTGCCAGCAGCTCACAGGGGGCGATCAATGAGCAGTTCTTC.

The rearrangement links TRBV6-6 to TRBJ2-1; weak D call: TRBD1 (5 bases). V was pared by 6 bases and J by 7 bases, with 19 bases between. Germline CDR1 MNHNY, CDR2 SVGAGI (reference sequence). This CDR3 spans 15 amino acids. The CDR3 region is CASRGRGSGRNEQFF. CDR3 coding DNA: TGTGCCAGCAGAGGCCGCGGCTCAGGGCGAAATGAGCAGTTCTTC.

The genes are TRBV7-2 and TRBJ2-7; a weak D match, TRBD1 (5 bases). This CDR3 is built from 15 residues. The V gene lost 1 base and the J gene lost 4 bases, with 14 bases spanning the gap. Germline values: CDR1 SGHTA, CDR2 FQGNSA. CDR3 DNA sequence: TGTGCCAGCAGCTTAGGGTCCGTCCAGGGATACGAGCAGTACTTC. Residues: CASSLGSVQGYEQYF.

The V call is TRBV30, the J call TRBJ2-7, with 9 bases fitting TRBD2. J lost 0 bases, V lost 2 bases, and 2 bases had no gene match. Germline loops: CDR1 GTSNPN, CDR2 SVGIG (reference sequence). This CDR3 is 14 amino acids long. CDR3 sequence: CAWSSGGSSYEQYF. CDR3 coding DNA: TGTGCCTGGAGTAGCGGGGGGAGCTCCTACGAGCAGTACTTC.

CDR3 residues: CSAWSYNEQFF. The CDR3 DNA reads as TGCAGTGCTTGGTCCTACAATGAGCAGTTCTTC. The genes are TRBV20-1 and TRBJ2-1; no clear D gene. The CDR3 consists of 11 residues. Trimming removed 5 bases at V and 1 base at J, with 3 bases between. Looked up from germline, CDR1 is DFQATT and CDR2 is SNEGSKA (reference sequence).

This sequence joins TRBV15 and TRBJ1-5; 7 bases line up with TRBD1. Unmatched junction bases numbered 7, after V lost 3 bases and J lost 5 bases. Germline V gene lookup returns CDR1 LNHNV and CDR2 YYDKDF (reference sequence). CDR3 length: 15 amino acids. For the CDR3, the DNA is TGTGCCACCAGCAGCCGAACAGGGGTGCATCAGCCCCAGCATTTT. It is translated as CATSSRTGVHQPQHF.

V is TRBV27 and J is TRBJ2-1, with TRBD2 as a possible D gene (6 bases). Germline loops: CDR1 MNHEY, CDR2 SMNVEV (reference sequence). CDR3 length: 12 amino acids. V lost 5 bases to trimming and J lost 10 bases, with 12 bases between them. CDR3 DNA: TGTGCCAGCAGTACCCGAGCGGGCGAGCAGTTCTTC. Translated, it gives CASSTRAGEQFF.

In DNA, the CDR3 is TGCGCCAGCAGCTTGGCGGGTAGGGAAGAGACCCAGTACTTC. As protein: CASSLAGREETQYF. The V call is TRBV5-1, the J call TRBJ2-5; D is ambiguous. V shed 0 bases and J shed 3 bases, with 9 bases lying between them. This CDR3 comprises 14 residues. Germline CDR1 is SGHRS and CDR2 is YFSETQ.

This sequence joins TRBV5-1 and TRBJ2-4, with 12 bases lining up with TRBD2. V dropped 5 bases and J dropped 6; count of bases not matched to a gene: 6. This CDR3 has 15 residues. CDR1 is SGHRS and CDR2 is YFSETQ in the germline V gene. The CDR3 DNA is TGCGCCAGCAGTCCAGCTAGCGGGGGGGGAAACATTCAGTACTTC. Its translation is CASSPASGGGNIQYF.

This clone was counted once. The chain recombines TRBV9 with TRBJ2-5, with 9 bases that match TRBD1. V shed 0 bases, J shed 5 bases, and the junction held 5 bases outside the gene matches. In germline, CDR1 is SGDLS, CDR2 YYNGEE. The CDR3 is 15 residues long. DNA for the CDR3: TGTGCCAGCAGCGTAGCCGGACAGGGGCGGGAGACCCAGTACTTC. It is translated as CASSVAGQGRETQYF.